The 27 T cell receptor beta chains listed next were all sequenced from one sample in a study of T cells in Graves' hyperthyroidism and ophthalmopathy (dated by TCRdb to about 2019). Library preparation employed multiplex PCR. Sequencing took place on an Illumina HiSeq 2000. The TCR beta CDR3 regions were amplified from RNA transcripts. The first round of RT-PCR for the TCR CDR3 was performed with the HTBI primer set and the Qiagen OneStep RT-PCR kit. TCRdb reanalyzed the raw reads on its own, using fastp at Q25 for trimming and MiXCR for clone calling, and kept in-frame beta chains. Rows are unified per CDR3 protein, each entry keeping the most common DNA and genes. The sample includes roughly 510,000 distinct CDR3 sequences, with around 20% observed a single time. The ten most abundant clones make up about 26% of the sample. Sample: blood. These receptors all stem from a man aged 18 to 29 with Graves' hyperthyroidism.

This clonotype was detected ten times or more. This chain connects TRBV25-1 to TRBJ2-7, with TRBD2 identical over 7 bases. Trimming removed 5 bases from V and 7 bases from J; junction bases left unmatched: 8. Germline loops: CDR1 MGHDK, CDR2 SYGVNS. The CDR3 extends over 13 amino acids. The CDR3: CASSRAGAGEQYF. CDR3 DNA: TGTGCCAGCAGTAGGGCAGGAGCGGGGGAGCAGTACTTC.

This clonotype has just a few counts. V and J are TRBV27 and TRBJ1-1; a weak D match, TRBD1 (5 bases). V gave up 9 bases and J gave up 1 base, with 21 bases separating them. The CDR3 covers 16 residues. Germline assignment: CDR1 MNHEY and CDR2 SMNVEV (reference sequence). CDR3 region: CARARGDGLKNTEAFF. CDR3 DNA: TGTGCCAGGGCAAGAGGGGACGGGCTAAAGAACACTGAAGCTTTCTTT.

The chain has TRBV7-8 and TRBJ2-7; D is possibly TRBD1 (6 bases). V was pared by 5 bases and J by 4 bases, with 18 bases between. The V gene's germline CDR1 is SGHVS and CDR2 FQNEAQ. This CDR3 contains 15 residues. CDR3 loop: CASSPDRTRRYEQYF. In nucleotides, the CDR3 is TGTGCCAGCAGCCCCGACAGGACGCGCCGGTACGAGCAGTACTTC.

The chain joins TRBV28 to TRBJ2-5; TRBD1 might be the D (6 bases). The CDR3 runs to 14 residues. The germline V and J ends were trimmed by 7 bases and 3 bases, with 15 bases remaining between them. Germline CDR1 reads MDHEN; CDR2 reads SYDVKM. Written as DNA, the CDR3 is TGTGCCAGCAAGGCCCCAGGGGTAAAAGAGACCCAGTACTTC. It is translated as CASKAPGVKETQYF.

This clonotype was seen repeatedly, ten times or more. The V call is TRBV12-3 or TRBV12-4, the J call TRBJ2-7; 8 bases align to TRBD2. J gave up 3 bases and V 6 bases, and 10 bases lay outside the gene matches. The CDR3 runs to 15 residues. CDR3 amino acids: CASSREGFGNYEQYF. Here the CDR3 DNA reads TGTGCCAGCAGCCGGGAGGGGTTCGGGAACTACGAGCAGTACTTC.

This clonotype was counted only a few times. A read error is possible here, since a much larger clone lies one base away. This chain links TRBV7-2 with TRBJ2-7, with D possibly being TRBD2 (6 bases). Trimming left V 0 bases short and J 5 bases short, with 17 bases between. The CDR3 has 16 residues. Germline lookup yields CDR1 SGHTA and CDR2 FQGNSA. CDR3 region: CASSLAVGLGGHEQYF. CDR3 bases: TGTGCCAGCAGCTTAGCCGTTGGACTGGGGGGTCACGAGCAGTACTTC.

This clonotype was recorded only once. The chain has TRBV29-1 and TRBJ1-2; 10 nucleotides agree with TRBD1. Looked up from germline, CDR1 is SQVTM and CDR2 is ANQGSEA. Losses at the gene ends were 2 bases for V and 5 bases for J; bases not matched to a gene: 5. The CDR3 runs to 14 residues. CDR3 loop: CSVESLGQGYGYTF. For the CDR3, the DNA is TGCAGCGTTGAATCCTTGGGACAGGGGTATGGCTACACCTTC.

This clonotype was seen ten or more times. The CDR3: CASSERTGNQPQHF. CDR3 nucleotide sequence: TGTGCCAGCAGTGAGCGGACAGGCAATCAGCCCCAGCATTTT. The gene calls are TRBV2 and TRBJ1-5, with TRBD1 as a possible D gene (6 bases). This CDR3 is built from 14 residues. CDR1 and CDR2 from the germline V gene are SNHLY and FYNNEI. V was clipped by 3 bases and J by 2 bases, with 8 bases between them.

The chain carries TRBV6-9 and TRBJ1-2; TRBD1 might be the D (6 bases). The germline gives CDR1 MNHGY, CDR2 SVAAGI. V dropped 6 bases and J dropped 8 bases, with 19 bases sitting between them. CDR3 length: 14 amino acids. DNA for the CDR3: TGTGCCAGCAGACCCAGCGACAGGTTGGAAGGCTACACCTTC. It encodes CASRPSDRLEGYTF.

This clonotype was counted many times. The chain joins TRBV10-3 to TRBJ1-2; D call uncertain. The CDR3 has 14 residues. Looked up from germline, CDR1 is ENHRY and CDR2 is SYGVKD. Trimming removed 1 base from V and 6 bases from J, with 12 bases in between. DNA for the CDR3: TGTGCCATCAGTGAGTATATTACAGCGGATGGCTACACCTTC. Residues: CAISEYITADGYTF.

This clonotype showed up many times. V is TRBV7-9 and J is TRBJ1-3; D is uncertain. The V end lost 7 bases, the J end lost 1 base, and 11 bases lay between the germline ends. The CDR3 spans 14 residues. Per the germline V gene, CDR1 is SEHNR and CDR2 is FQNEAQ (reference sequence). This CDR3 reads CASTYGASGNTIYF. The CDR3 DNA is TGTGCCAGCACCTACGGCGCTTCTGGAAACACCATATATTTT.

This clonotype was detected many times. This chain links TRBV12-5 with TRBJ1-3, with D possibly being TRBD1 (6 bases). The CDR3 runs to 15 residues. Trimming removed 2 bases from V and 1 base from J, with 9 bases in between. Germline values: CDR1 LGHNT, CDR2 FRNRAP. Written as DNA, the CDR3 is TGTGCTAGTGGTTTGCCGGGACAATCTGGAAACACCATATATTTT. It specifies CASGLPGQSGNTIYF.

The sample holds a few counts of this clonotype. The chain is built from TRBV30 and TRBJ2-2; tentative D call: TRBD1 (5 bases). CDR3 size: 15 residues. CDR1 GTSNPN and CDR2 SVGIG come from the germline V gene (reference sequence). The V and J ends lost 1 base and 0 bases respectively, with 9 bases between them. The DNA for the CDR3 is TGTGCCTGGAGTGATGGCAGGGCGAACACCGGGGAGCTGTTTTTT. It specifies CAWSDGRANTGELFF.

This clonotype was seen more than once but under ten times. The CDR3 loop reads CASSQDYPPDTQYF. CDR3 coding DNA: TGCGCCAGCAGCCAGGACTATCCGCCAGATACGCAGTATTTT. The V gene is TRBV5-1, the J gene TRBJ2-3; possible D gene TRBD2, 6 bases. There are 14 residues in the CDR3. Germline V CDR1 and CDR2: SGHRS, YFSETQ. Trimming left V 4 bases short and J 4 bases short, with 13 bases between.

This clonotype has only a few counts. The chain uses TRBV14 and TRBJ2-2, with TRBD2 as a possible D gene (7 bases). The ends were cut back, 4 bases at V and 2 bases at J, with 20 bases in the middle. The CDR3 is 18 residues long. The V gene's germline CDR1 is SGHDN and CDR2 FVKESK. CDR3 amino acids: CASSPSWRGRGNTGELFF. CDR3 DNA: TGTGCCAGCAGCCCTTCGTGGCGGGGGCGAGGCAACACCGGGGAGCTGTTTTTT.

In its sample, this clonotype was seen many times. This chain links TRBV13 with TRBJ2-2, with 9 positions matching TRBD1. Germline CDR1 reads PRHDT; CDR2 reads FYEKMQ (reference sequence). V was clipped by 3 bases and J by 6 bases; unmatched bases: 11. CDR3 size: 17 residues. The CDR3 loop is CASSLKSRDRVAGELFF. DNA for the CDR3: TGTGCCAGCAGCTTGAAATCCCGGGACAGGGTGGCCGGGGAGCTGTTTTTT.

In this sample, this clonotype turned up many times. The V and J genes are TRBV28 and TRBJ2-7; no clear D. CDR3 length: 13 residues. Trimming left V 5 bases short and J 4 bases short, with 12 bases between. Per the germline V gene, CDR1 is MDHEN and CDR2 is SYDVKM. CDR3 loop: CASSPHFKYEQYF. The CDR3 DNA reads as TGTGCCAGCAGTCCTCACTTCAAATACGAGCAGTACTTC.

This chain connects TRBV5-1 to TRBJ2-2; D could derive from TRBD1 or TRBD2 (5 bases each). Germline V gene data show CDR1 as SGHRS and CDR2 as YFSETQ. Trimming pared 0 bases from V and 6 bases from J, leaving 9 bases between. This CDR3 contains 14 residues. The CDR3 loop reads CASSLGGASGELFF. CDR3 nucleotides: TGCGCCAGCAGCTTGGGAGGGGCGTCCGGGGAGCTGTTTTTT.

The CDR3 is CAISDQGDEQYF. Here the CDR3 DNA reads TGTGCCATCAGTGATCAGGGCGACGAGCAGTACTTC. This chain connects TRBV10-3 to TRBJ2-7, with a weak D call TRBD1 (5 bases). This CDR3 spans 12 amino acids. Trimming took off 3 bases at V and 5 bases at J, with 8 bases between the two ends. Germline lookup yields CDR1 ENHRY and CDR2 SYGVKD.

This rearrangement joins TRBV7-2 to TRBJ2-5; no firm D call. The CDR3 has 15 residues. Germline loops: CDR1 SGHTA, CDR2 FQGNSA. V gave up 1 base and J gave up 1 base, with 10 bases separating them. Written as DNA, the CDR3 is TGTGCCAGCAGCTTAGAGTCGCCTAGCCAAGAGACCCAGTACTTC. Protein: CASSLESPSQETQYF.

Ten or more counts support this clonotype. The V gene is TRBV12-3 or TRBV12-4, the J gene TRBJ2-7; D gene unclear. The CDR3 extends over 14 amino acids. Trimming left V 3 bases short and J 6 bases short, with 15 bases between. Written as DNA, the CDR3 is TGTGCCAGCAGTTTCGGTGGAGTGGTTTTCGAGCAGTACTTC. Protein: CASSFGGVVFEQYF.

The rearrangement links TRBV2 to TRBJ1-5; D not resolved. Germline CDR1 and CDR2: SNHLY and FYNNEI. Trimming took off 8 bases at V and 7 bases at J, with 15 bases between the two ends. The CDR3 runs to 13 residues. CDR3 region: CASVGPAGQPQHF. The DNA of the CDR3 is TGTGCCAGCGTCGGACCGGCGGGGCAGCCCCAGCATTTT.

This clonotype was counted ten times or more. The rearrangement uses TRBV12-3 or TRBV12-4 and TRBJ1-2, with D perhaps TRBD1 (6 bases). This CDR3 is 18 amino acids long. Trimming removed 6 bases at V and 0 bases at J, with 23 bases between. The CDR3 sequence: CASSPHPTGLDTNYGYTF. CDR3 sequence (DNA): TGTGCCAGCAGCCCCCATCCGACAGGCCTGGATACTAACTATGGCTACACCTTC.

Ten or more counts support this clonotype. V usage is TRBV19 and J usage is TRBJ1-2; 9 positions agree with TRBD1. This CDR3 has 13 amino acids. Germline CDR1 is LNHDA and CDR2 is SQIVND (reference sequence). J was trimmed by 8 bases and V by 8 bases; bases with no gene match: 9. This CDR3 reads CASSRDREKGYTF. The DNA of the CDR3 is TGTGCCAGTTCCCGGGACAGGGAAAAAGGCTACACCTTC.

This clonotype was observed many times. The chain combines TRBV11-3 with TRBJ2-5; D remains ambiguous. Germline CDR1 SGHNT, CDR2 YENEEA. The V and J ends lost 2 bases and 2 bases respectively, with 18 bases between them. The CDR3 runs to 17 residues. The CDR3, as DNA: TGTGCCAGCAGCTTAATTCCCCGGTCCGCACTACAAGAGACCCAGTACTTC. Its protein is CASSLIPRSALQETQYF.

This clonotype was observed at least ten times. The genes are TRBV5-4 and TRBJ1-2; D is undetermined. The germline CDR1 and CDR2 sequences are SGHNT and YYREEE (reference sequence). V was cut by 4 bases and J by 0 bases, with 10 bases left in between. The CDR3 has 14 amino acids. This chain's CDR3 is CASSLLDTNYGYTF. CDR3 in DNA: TGTGCCAGCAGCCTACTGGATACTAACTATGGCTACACCTTC.

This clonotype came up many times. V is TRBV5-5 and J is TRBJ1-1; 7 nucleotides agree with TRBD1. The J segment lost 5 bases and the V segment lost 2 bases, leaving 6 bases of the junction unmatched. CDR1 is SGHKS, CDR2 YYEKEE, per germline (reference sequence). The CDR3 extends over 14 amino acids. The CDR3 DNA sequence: TGTGCCAGCAGCTTTACGGGACAGAAGACTGAAGCTTTCTTT. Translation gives CASSFTGQKTEAFF.